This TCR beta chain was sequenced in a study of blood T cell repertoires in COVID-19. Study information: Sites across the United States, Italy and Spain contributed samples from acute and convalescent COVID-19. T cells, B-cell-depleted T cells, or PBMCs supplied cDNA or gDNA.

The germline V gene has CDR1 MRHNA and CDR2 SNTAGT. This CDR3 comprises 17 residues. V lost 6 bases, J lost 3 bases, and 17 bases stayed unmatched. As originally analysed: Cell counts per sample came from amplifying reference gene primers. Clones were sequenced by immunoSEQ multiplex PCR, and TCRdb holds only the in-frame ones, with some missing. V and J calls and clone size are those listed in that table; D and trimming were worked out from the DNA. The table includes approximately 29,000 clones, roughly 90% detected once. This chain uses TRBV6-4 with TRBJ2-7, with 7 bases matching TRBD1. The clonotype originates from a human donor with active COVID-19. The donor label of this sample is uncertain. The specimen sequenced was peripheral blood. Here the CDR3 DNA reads TGTGCCAGCAGCCTCTGGACAGGCGACATGAAGTTCTACGAGCAGTACTTC. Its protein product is CASSLWTGDMKFYEQYF.